These T cell receptor beta chains were read from a single sample in a study of T cells in Graves' hyperthyroidism and ophthalmopathy. In TCRdb, the multiplex PCR reads were re-called with MiXCR into one record per CDR3 protein. The table shows 550,000 to 600,000 distinct CDR3 sequences, with more than 13% occurring only once. The sequenced sample was blood. Receptors were obtained from a woman between 18 and 29 years old with Graves' ophthalmopathy. Each CDR3 is given with its conserved first and last residue. The D gene is left open where the match is weak. A row's size may be missing; if present it is once, few, many or a size class.

j_gene: TRBJ2-7
d_gene: TRBD2
v_gene: TRBV13
abundance: NA
CDR3nt: TGTGCCAGCAGCTCGAGCCCTAGCGGGAGAATGGCCGAGCAGTACTTC
CDR3aa: CASSSSPSGRMAEQYF

j_gene: TRBJ2-1
d_gene: NA
v_gene: TRBV27
abundance: few
CDR3nt: TGTGCCAGCAGGGGCTCAGACAGGGAGGCGCGTAGACGTTTCAATGAGCAGTTCTTC
CDR3aa: CASRGSDREARRRFNEQFF

j_gene: TRBJ2-3
d_gene: NA
v_gene: TRBV9
abundance: few
CDR3nt: TGTGCCAGCAGCGTAGTTGGAGATTCGTTTCGGGATACGCAGTATTTT
CDR3aa: CASSVVGDSFRDTQYF

j_gene: TRBJ2-3
d_gene: TRBD1
v_gene: TRBV30
abundance: many
CDR3nt: TGTGCCTGGAGTGCCCCCCGACAGGGGCATTACACAGATACGCAGTATTTT
CDR3aa: CAWSAPRQGHYTDTQYF

j_gene: TRBJ2-7
d_gene: TRBD1
v_gene: TRBV19
abundance: few
CDR3nt: TGTGCCAGTAGTATTAGGCCGGGACAGGGTCCGCTCAGCGAGCAGTACTTC
CDR3aa: CASSIRPGQGPLSEQYF

j_gene: TRBJ2-5
d_gene: TRBD2
v_gene: TRBV5-1
abundance: NA
CDR3nt: TGCGCCAGCAGCTTTGGAGTAGCGGGAGAGTTGGGAAAGACCCAGTACTTC
CDR3aa: CASSFGVAGELGKTQYF

j_gene: TRBJ2-7
d_gene: NA
v_gene: TRBV20-1
abundance: NA
CDR3nt: TGCAGTGCTAGAGATACTTTTGGGCCGTACGAGCAGTACTTC
CDR3aa: CSARDTFGPYEQYF

j_gene: TRBJ2-3
d_gene: TRBD1
v_gene: TRBV27
abundance: many
CDR3nt: TGTGCCAGCAGTTTTGAACGGACAGGGGTGGATACGCAGTATTTT
CDR3aa: CASSFERTGVDTQYF

j_gene: TRBJ2-1
d_gene: NA
v_gene: TRBV27
abundance: many
CDR3nt: TGTGCCAGCAGTTTTGATAGGGAAAGCTCCTACAATGAGCAGTTCTTC
CDR3aa: CASSFDRESSYNEQFF

j_gene: TRBJ2-1
d_gene: TRBD2
v_gene: TRBV3-1
abundance: NA
CDR3nt: TGTGCCGGCAGCCGACTAGCGGGAATGAACAATGAGCAGTTCTTC
CDR3aa: CAGSRLAGMNNEQFF

j_gene: TRBJ2-3
d_gene: TRBD1
v_gene: TRBV6-1
abundance: NA
CDR3nt: TGTGCCAGCAATCTACAGGGGGGCCTCACAGATACGCAGTATTTT
CDR3aa: CASNLQGGLTDTQYF

j_gene: TRBJ1-2
d_gene: NA
v_gene: TRBV6-1
abundance: many
CDR3nt: TGTGCCAGCCTTCGAAGGACAGATCGAAACTTCTATGGCTACACCTTC
CDR3aa: CASLRRTDRNFYGYTF

j_gene: TRBJ2-2
d_gene: TRBD2
v_gene: TRBV27
abundance: NA
CDR3nt: TGTGCCTGCAGGATAGGGACTAGCGGGACGGGCGGGGAGCTGTTTTTT
CDR3aa: CACRIGTSGTGGELFF

j_gene: TRBJ2-5
d_gene: TRBD1
v_gene: TRBV9
abundance: NA
CDR3nt: TGTGCCAGCAGCGACCTGGGACAGCAAGAGACCCAGTACTTC
CDR3aa: CASSDLGQQETQYF

j_gene: TRBJ2-3
d_gene: NA
v_gene: TRBV7-9
abundance: many
CDR3nt: TGTGCCAGCAGCTTAAACACAGGGAATACGCAGTATTTT
CDR3aa: CASSLNTGNTQYF

j_gene: TRBJ1-2
d_gene: TRBD1
v_gene: TRBV2
abundance: few
CDR3nt: TGTGCCAGCAGGGGGACAGGGGTTGAGGCTAACTATGGCTACACCTTC
CDR3aa: CASRGTGVEANYGYTF

j_gene: TRBJ1-2
d_gene: TRBD1
v_gene: TRBV2
abundance: many
CDR3nt: TGTGCCAGCAGCGCGAGGACAGGGGGCTATGGCTACACCTTC
CDR3aa: CASSARTGGYGYTF

j_gene: TRBJ2-3
d_gene: NA
v_gene: TRBV7-9
abundance: many
CDR3nt: TGTGCCAGCAGCGTAGGGACCGCCGCTAACACAGATACGCAGTATTTT
CDR3aa: CASSVGTAANTDTQYF

j_gene: TRBJ2-1
d_gene: TRBD2
v_gene: TRBV29-1
abundance: many
CDR3nt: TGCAGCGCCCGGACTAGCGGGAGTGGTGGTGAGCAGTTCTTC
CDR3aa: CSARTSGSGGEQFF

j_gene: TRBJ2-3
d_gene: TRBD1
v_gene: TRBV7-9
abundance: many
CDR3nt: TGTGCCAGCAGCTCAAGACAGGGGTATACGCAGTATTTT
CDR3aa: CASSSRQGYTQYF

j_gene: TRBJ1-4
d_gene: NA
v_gene: TRBV2
abundance: many
CDR3nt: TGTGCCAGCAGTGCCCAGGGGAATGAAAAACTGTTTTTT
CDR3aa: CASSAQGNEKLFF

j_gene: TRBJ1-5
d_gene: NA
v_gene: TRBV6-1
abundance: few
CDR3nt: TGTGCCAGCAGTTCCGGGCCCCGAAAGTCCCAGCATTTT
CDR3aa: CASSSGPRKSQHF

j_gene: TRBJ2-5
d_gene: NA
v_gene: TRBV29-1
abundance: NA
CDR3nt: TGCAGCGTTGTAACAGCACAAGAGACCCAGTACTTC
CDR3aa: CSVVTAQETQYF

j_gene: TRBJ2-7
d_gene: NA
v_gene: TRBV9
abundance: many
CDR3nt: TGTGCCAGCAGGTCGCCGGGCGGCTCCTACGAGCAGTACTTC
CDR3aa: CASRSPGGSYEQYF

j_gene: TRBJ2-7
d_gene: NA
v_gene: TRBV4-2
abundance: few
CDR3nt: TGTGCCAGCAGCCAAGATTGGGGGCAGGCCGGAACCTACGAGCAGTACTTC
CDR3aa: CASSQDWGQAGTYEQYF

j_gene: TRBJ2-7
d_gene: NA
v_gene: TRBV20-1
abundance: NA
CDR3nt: TGCAGTGCTAGAGGACCCTTTTCGGGATCCTACGAGCAGTACTTC
CDR3aa: CSARGPFSGSYEQYF

j_gene: TRBJ2-2
d_gene: TRBD2
v_gene: TRBV7-9
abundance: NA
CDR3nt: TGTGCCAGCGGCACTAGCGGGAGGACCACCGGGGAGCTGTTTTTT
CDR3aa: CASGTSGRTTGELFF

j_gene: TRBJ2-1
d_gene: NA
v_gene: TRBV24-1
abundance: NA
CDR3nt: TGTGCCACCAGTGCGGACAGAAAGGGTGAGCAGTTCTTC
CDR3aa: CATSADRKGEQFF